This T cell receptor beta chain appears in the sequencing data of a study of cytomegalovirus exposure and HLA in healthy donors. Study as a whole: Earlier findings included 100 million to 130 million unique TCR beta sequences obtained from 150 million to 200 million T cells. Some 85 million unique TCRs, all from HLA-typed donors, were included in an early release of the data.

The CDR3 has 16 amino acids. Germline values: CDR1 SEHNR, CDR2 FQNEAQ (reference sequence). V lost 4 bases, J lost 4 bases, and 17 bases lay in between. PCR employed 60 Vbeta and 13 Jbeta primers. This table comes from immunoSEQ multiplex PCR, and its TCRdb copy is limited to in-frame clones, with some not included. The sample consists of over 250,000 clones, about nine tenths of them appearing once. Findings of the study overall: Sequencing likely caused a cluster of highly shared sequence variants. Trimming of TCR beta V- and J-genes showed a link, identified in a later analysis, to a missense DCLRE1C variant.

This clone was detected a few times. What it recognizes is unknown. The receptor comes from a man in his forties or fifties in good health and CMV-seropositive. The chain links TRBV7-9 to TRBJ2-1; D call uncertain. The sample was PBMCs. The CDR3, as DNA: TGTGCCAGCAGCTCGACCAGTGGGCCGTATTACAATGAGCAGTTCTTC. The encoded protein is CASSSTSGPYYNEQFF.